This record looks at one T cell receptor beta chain sequence and its context. Here immunoSEQ multiplex PCR was the method, and the copy in TCRdb shows in-frame clones only, minus some. Of 210,000 or so clones in the sample, about nine tenths are singletons; the top ten hold around 2.9%. This entry is derived from a study of blood T cell repertoires in COVID-19. The CDR3 spans 16 residues. Germline V lookup: CDR1 SGHDT, CDR2 YYEEEE. Trimming removed 5 bases from V and 3 bases from J, with 18 bases in between. Sequencing input: peripheral blood. The TCR comes from a woman aged 55-70 years with acute or convalescent COVID-19. This chain links TRBV5-6 with TRBJ1-3; maybe TRBD1 (5 bases). CDR3 nucleotides: TGTGCCAGCAGTGATAATTTGGGGGGGAATGGAAACACCATATATTTT. It codes for CASSDNLGGNGNTIYF.